This TCR beta chain was recovered during a study of shared clonotypes between healthy human individuals. Findings and limits, study-wide: The rarefaction results pointed to incomplete sorted-subset sequencing despite large depth.

On this clone: Its antigen is currently unknown. Other DNA sequences of this sample code for an identical CDR3.

Method: immunoSEQ multiplex PCR; TCRdb's copy keeps in-frame clones and lacks some. The sample lists some 2.1 million clones, 85% to 95% seen once, with 0.1% to 0.15% in the top ten. The source of this sequence is a man aged 18 to 30 in good health. The source material was naive CD4+ T cells sorted from blood. As to subset: CD45RA+ positively selected.

CDR3 nucleotides: TGCGCCAGCAGCTTGGGAGGGGAGAATCAGCCCCAGCATTTT. Translating gives CASSLGGENQPQHF. The chain couples TRBV5-1 to TRBJ1-5; tentative D call: TRBD1 (5 bases). The CDR3 is 14 residues long. V was pared by 0 bases and J by 4 bases, with 8 bases between. Germline V CDR1 and CDR2: SGHRS, YFSETQ.